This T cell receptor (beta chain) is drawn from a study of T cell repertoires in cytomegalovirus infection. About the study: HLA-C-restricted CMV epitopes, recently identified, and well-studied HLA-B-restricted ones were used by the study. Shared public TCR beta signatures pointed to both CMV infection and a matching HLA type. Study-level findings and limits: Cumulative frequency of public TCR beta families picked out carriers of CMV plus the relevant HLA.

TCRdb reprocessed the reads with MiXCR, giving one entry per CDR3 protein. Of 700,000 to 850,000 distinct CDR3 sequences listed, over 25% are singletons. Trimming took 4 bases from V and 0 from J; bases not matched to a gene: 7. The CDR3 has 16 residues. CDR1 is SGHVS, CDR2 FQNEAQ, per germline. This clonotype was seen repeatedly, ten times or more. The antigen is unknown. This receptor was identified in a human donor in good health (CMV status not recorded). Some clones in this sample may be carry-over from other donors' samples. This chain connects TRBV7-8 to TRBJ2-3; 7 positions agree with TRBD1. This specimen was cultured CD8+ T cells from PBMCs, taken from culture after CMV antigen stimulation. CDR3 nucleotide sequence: TGTGCCAGCAGCTGGGTACAGGGGACAAGCACAGATACGCAGTATTTT. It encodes CASSWVQGTSTDTQYF. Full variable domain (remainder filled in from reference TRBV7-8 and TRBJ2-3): GAGVSQSPRYKVAKRGQDVALRCDPISGHVSLFWYQQALGQGPEFLTYFQNEAQLDKSGLPSDRFFAERPEGSVSTLKIQRTQQEDSAVYLCASSWVQGTSTDTQYFGPGTRLTVL.